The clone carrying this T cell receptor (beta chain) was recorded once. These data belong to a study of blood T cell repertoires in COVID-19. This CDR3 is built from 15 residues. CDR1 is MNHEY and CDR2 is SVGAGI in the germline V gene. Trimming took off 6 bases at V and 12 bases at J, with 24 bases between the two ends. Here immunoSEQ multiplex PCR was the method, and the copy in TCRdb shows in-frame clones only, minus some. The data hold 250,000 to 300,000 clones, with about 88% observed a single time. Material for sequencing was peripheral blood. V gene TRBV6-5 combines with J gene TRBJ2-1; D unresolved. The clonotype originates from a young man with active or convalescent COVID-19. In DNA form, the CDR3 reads TGTGCCAGCAGCCCCTTCGTAGATTACGAAGCAAGGCAGTTCTTC. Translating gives CASSPFVDYEARQFF.